A single sample is the source of the 24 T cell receptor beta chains below, sequenced in a study of Graves' ophthalmopathy and Graves' hyperthyroidism. Beta-chain TCR CDR3 regions were amplified from RNA transcripts. Amplification began with first-round RT-PCR using HTBI primers, then second-round multiplex PCR was performed. TCRdb called the multiplex PCR reads again in MiXCR, with one record for every CDR3 protein. Of 600,000 to 950,000 distinct CDR3 sequences in the sample, around 40% were seen once. Input material: peripheral blood. The receptors come from an adult man with Graves' ophthalmopathy.

The chain combines TRBV11-2 with TRBJ1-2; 10 bases line up with TRBD1. Germline CDR1 and CDR2: SGHAT and FQNNGV. The ends lost 3 bases at V and 4 bases at J; junction bases unmatched: 17. The CDR3 length is 19 residues. Written as DNA, the CDR3 is TGTGCCAGCAGCTTGGGATGGGGTTTTTTGACAGGGGGCTCCTATGGCTACACCTTC. Amino acid sequence: CASSLGWGFLTGGSYGYTF.

This clonotype was seen repeatedly, ten times or more. The chain combines TRBV29-1 with TRBJ2-5; TRBD1 agrees at 7 bases. V was pared by 5 bases and J by 5 bases, with 14 bases of the junction left unmatched. CDR3 length equals 15 residues. Germline CDR1 and CDR2: SQVTM and ANQGSEA. CDR3 sequence reads: CSVCLTGVIWETQYF. The CDR3 nucleotides read TGCAGCGTTTGCTTAACAGGGGTAATTTGGGAGACCCAGTACTTC.

This chain joins TRBV15 and TRBJ2-6; possible D gene TRBD2, 5 bases. This CDR3 is 17 amino acids long. Germline loops: CDR1 LNHNV, CDR2 YYDKDF (reference sequence). Trimming left V 2 bases short and J 0 bases short, with 11 bases between. As DNA, the CDR3 is TGTGCCACCAGCAGAAGGACTTGGAGCTCTGGGGCCAACGTCCTGACTTTC. Translation: CATSRRTWSSGANVLTF. The full variable domain, rest sourced from reference TRBV15 and TRBJ2-6, is DAMVIQNPRYQVTQFGKPVTLSCSQTLNHNVMYWYQQKSSQAPKLLFHYYDKDFNNEADTPDNFQSRRPNTSFCFLDIRSPGLGDTAMYLCATSRRTWSSGANVLTFGAGSRLTVL.

The V and J genes are TRBV7-9 and TRBJ2-6; unclear D gene. The CDR3 is made up of 14 amino acids. Trimming left V 5 bases short and J 8 bases short, with 13 bases between. Germline CDR1 reads SEHNR; CDR2 reads FQNEAQ (reference sequence). CDR3 sequence (DNA): TGTGCCAGCAGCCCGCGTGAAGGGACCAACGTCCTGACTTTC. Translated: CASSPREGTNVLTF.

The chain carries TRBV7-9 and TRBJ1-1, with 7 positions matching TRBD1. Germline CDR1 is SEHNR and CDR2 is FQNEAQ (reference sequence). After removal of 4 bases from V and 2 bases from J, the junction contained 19 bases not matched to a gene. The CDR3 has 19 residues. The CDR3 spells CASSWDSSRPFSFNTEAFF. As DNA, the CDR3 is TGTGCCAGCAGCTGGGACAGTTCCCGCCCGTTCTCCTTTAACACTGAAGCTTTCTTT.

This clonotype was counted a single time. The CDR3 DNA follows: TGTGCCAGCAGCACAGACACTAGCGTTGTGGGTCAGGGCTCCTACGAGCAGTACTTC. Amino acid sequence: CASSTDTSVVGQGSYEQYF. The genes are TRBV11-2 and TRBJ2-7; 7 positions agree with TRBD2. Germline values: CDR1 SGHAT, CDR2 FQNNGV. The CDR3 extends over 19 amino acids. Trimming at V came to 5 bases and at J to 0 bases, leaving 19 bases not matched to a gene.

At least ten counts were recorded for this clonotype. This chain joins TRBV15 and TRBJ1-6; possibly TRBD1 for D (5 bases). Trimming took off 1 base at V and 5 bases at J, with 9 bases between the two ends. Germline V gene data show CDR1 as LNHNV and CDR2 as YYDKDF (reference sequence). This CDR3 spans 15 amino acids. The CDR3 region is CATSRGRQNNSPLHF. The CDR3 DNA follows: TGTGCCACCAGCAGAGGAAGACAGAATAATTCACCCCTCCACTTT. The variable domain in full, completed from reference TRBV15 and TRBJ1-6, reads DAMVIQNPRYQVTQFGKPVTLSCSQTLNHNVMYWYQQKSSQAPKLLFHYYDKDFNNEADTPDNFQSRRPNTSFCFLDIRSPGLGDTAMYLCATSRGRQNNSPLHFGNGTRLTVT.

V usage is TRBV7-9 and J usage is TRBJ1-2, with 9 bases fitting TRBD1. The length of the CDR3 is 16 residues. The germline V gene has CDR1 SEHNR and CDR2 FQNEAQ (reference sequence). Trimming cost V 5 bases and J 4 bases; bases outside gene matches: 11. The CDR3, as DNA: TGTGCCAGCAGCCCCGGGACAGGGAGCTCGGGCTATGGCTACACCTTC. It specifies CASSPGTGSSGYGYTF.

This clonotype was recorded many times. The gene calls are TRBV20-1 and TRBJ2-7; no clear D. V lost 5 bases and J 2 bases, leaving 7 bases between the germline ends. CDR3 length: 11 residues. Germline CDR1 is DFQATT and CDR2 is SNEGSKA (reference sequence). The CDR3 nucleotides are TGCAGTGCTGCGGATCCCTACGAGCAGTACTTC. Its translation is CSAADPYEQYF.

The CDR3 coding sequence is TGTGCCAGCAGCCAAGGGTTAGGTAAGACGGACTATGGCTACACCTTC. Translation gives CASSQGLGKTDYGYTF. This chain uses TRBV4-2 with TRBJ1-2, with D uncertain. The CDR3 sequence is 16 residues long. Germline V CDR1 and CDR2: LGHNA, YNFKEQ. V dropped 1 base and J dropped 3 bases, with 15 bases sitting between them.

This chain links TRBV11-2 with TRBJ2-7, with TRBD2 identical over 7 bases. Looked up from germline, CDR1 is SGHAT and CDR2 is FQNNGV. This CDR3 has 15 amino acids. Losses at the gene ends were 7 bases for V and 0 bases for J; bases not matched to a gene: 9. The CDR3 DNA reads as TGTGCCAGCAAAGATCGGGGGGATAGCTCCTACGAGCAGTACTTC. It specifies CASKDRGDSSYEQYF.

The V gene is TRBV7-6, the J gene TRBJ2-7; no reliable D call. Germline loops: CDR1 SGHVS, CDR2 FNYEAQ. Trimming took 5 bases from V and 5 from J, leaving 10 bases between them. This CDR3 is built from 12 residues. The chain's CDR3 is CASSQALHEQYF. The DNA of the CDR3 is TGTGCCAGCAGCCAGGCCCTCCACGAGCAGTACTTC.

This clonotype was seen at least ten times. V usage is TRBV2 and J usage is TRBJ1-4; 7 bases align to TRBD1. Looked up from germline, CDR1 is SNHLY and CDR2 is FYNNEI. The CDR3 consists of 14 residues. The ends lost 1 base at V and 10 bases at J; junction bases unmatched: 6. This CDR3 reads CASSEERGRGKLFF. CDR3 nucleotide sequence: TGTGCCAGCAGTGAAGAGAGGGGGCGCGGAAAACTGTTTTTT. Full variable domain (rest looked up from reference TRBV2 and TRBJ1-4): EPEVTQTPSHQVTQMGQEVILRCVPISNHLYFYWYRQILGQKVEFLVSFYNNEISEKSEIFDDQFSVERPDGSNFTLKIRSTKLEDSAMYFCASSEERGRGKLFFGSGTQLSVL.

This clonotype was recorded at least ten times. V is TRBV20-1 and J is TRBJ2-5; D may correspond to TRBD1 or TRBD2 (5 bases each). The CDR3 covers 15 residues. Germline lookup yields CDR1 DFQATT and CDR2 SNEGSKA (reference sequence). V was cut by 5 bases and J by 3 bases, with 19 bases left in between. CDR3 nucleotide sequence: TGCAGTGCTGCCCTGCGAGGGGACGCTAAAGAGACCCAGTACTTC. Protein: CSAALRGDAKETQYF.

The chain is built from TRBV2 and TRBJ2-7, with D unclear. Deletions cut 1 base from V and 4 bases from J, with 8 bases between. Germline values: CDR1 SNHLY, CDR2 FYNNEI. The CDR3 runs 13 residues. DNA for the CDR3: TGTGCCAGCAGTGAAGGATGGGATTACGAGCAGTACTTC. The encoded protein is CASSEGWDYEQYF.

On this clonotype: The CDR3 end shows no conserved phenylalanine or tryptophan, and so a read error is likely. It is unclear where the CDR3 begins or ends on the DNA, so no DNA is shown, and the CDR3 is as TCRdb lists it. The chain carries TRBV7-3 and TRBJ2-2; no DNA check was done on the table's D call, TRBD2. Germline-derived CDR1 and CDR2 are SGHTA and FQGTGA. The CDR3 extends over 10 residues, inclusive of both ends. This CDR3 reads CASSFNRGGV.

In this sample, this clonotype turned up a few times. The V call is TRBV7-8, the J call TRBJ2-5; 7 nucleotides agree with TRBD1. The CDR3 has 14 amino acids. The germline V gene has CDR1 SGHVS and CDR2 FQNEAQ. The V gene end was trimmed by 6 bases and the J gene end by 5 bases; junction bases not matched to a gene: 9. The CDR3 coding sequence is TGTGCCAGCAGACAGAACAGGGGCGGTGAGACCCAGTACTTC. It is translated as CASRQNRGGETQYF.

V gene TRBV25-1 combines with J gene TRBJ2-5; D is perhaps TRBD1 (6 bases). Germline-derived CDR1 and CDR2 are MGHDK and SYGVNS. With 5 bases removed from V and 1 base from J, the gap between germline ends came to 14 bases. The CDR3 covers 15 residues. CDR3 DNA: TGTGCCAGCAGTCCCCAGGGGAGCGGCCAAGAGACCCAGTACTTC. Its protein product is CASSPQGSGQETQYF.

The chain is built from TRBV7-8 and TRBJ1-1; 9 positions agree with TRBD1. Trimming removed 5 bases from V and 2 bases from J; junction bases left unmatched: 6. From germline, CDR1 is SGHVS and CDR2 FQNEAQ. The CDR3 sequence is 15 residues long. The CDR3 bases are TGTGCCAGCAGCACTACAGGGGGCTTTAACACTGAAGCTTTCTTT. Translating it yields CASSTTGGFNTEAFF.

This clonotype occurred many times. The rearrangement joins TRBV10-3 to TRBJ2-6, with D hard to call. CDR1 is ENHRY, CDR2 SYGVKD, per germline. The CDR3 runs 12 residues. V lost 4 bases to trimming and J lost 2 bases, with 0 bases between them. The CDR3, as DNA: TGTGCCATCAGTGCTGGGGCCAACGTCCTGACTTTC. Translated, it gives CAISAGANVLTF.

A few counts support this clonotype. V and J are TRBV6-5 and TRBJ1-5; D is undetermined. With 5 bases removed from V and 1 base from J, the gap between germline ends came to 15 bases. The CDR3 totals 16 residues. Germline V gene data show CDR1 as MNHEY and CDR2 as SVGAGI. The CDR3 DNA follows: TGTGCCAGCAGTGCACCGGGTGAAACAAGCAATCAGCCCCAGCATTTT. Protein: CASSAPGETSNQPQHF.

This clonotype was seen a handful of times. An end of the junction differs from the germline gene, which may be a read error. This sequence joins TRBV10-3 and TRBJ1-2, with D tentatively TRBD1 (6 bases). This CDR3 region has 13 residues. Looked up from germline, CDR1 is ENHRY and CDR2 is SYGVKD. CDR3: CASSQGGVYGYTF. CDR3 bases: TGTGCCAGCAGTCAAGGGGGAGTCTATGGCTACACCTTC.

The chain employs TRBV9 and TRBJ2-7; 10 bases line up with TRBD2. Trimming cost V 3 bases and J 2 bases; bases outside gene matches: 5. In germline, CDR1 is SGDLS, CDR2 YYNGEE. The CDR3 extends over 15 amino acids. In nucleotides, the CDR3 is TGTGCCAGCAGCGCCGGACTAGCGGCGACCTACGAGCAGTACTTC. Its translation: CASSAGLAATYEQYF.

This chain links TRBV6-5 with TRBJ2-5; 8 bases match TRBD1. From germline, CDR1 is MNHEY and CDR2 SVGAGI. The CDR3 runs 14 residues. J was trimmed by 6 bases and V by 6 bases; bases with no gene match: 9. CDR3 in amino acids: CASRQDRAGKTQYF. Written as DNA, the CDR3 is TGTGCCAGCAGACAGGACAGGGCCGGGAAGACCCAGTACTTC.